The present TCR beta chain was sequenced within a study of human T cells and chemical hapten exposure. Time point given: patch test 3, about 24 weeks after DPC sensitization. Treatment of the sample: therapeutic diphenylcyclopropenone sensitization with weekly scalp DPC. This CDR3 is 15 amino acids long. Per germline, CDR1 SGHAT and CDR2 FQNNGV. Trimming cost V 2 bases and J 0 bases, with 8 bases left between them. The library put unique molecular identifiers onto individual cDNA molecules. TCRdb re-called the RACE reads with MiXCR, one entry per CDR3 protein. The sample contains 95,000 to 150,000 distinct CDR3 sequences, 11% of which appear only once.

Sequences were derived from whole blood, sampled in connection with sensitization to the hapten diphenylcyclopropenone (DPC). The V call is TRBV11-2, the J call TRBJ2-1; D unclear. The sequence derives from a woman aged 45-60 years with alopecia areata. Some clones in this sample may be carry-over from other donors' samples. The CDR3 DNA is TGTGCCAGCAGCTTAACAGCTAGCTCCTACAATGAGCAGTTCTTC. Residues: CASSLTASSYNEQFF.